This TCR beta chain was recovered during a study of blood T cell repertoires in COVID-19. Turning to the study itself: Sites in the United States, Italy and Spain provided acute and convalescent COVID-19 samples. From T cells, B-cell-depleted T cells, or PBMCs came the material, which was cDNA or gDNA.

CDR3 size: 18 residues. Per the study methods: The assay estimated nucleated cells by amplifying reference gene primers. The repertoire was sequenced with immunoSEQ multiplex PCR; TCRdb's copy has only in-frame clones and lacks some. The V and J calls and clone size come from that table; D and trimming were worked out from the DNA. The table includes some 96,000 clones, 85% to 90% detected once. The TCR was taken from a human donor in a cohort sampled during active COVID-19. Sequencing was performed on peripheral blood. This chain uses TRBV21-1 with TRBJ1-6; TRBD1 is taken as the D call from the table, unchecked against the DNA. TRBV21-1 is a pseudogene. CDR3 protein: CASSKFRPGSPQGSPLHF. The CDR3 region has the DNA TGTGCCAGCAGCAAATTTAGACCCGGCAGTCCCCAGGGATCACCCCTCCACTTT.